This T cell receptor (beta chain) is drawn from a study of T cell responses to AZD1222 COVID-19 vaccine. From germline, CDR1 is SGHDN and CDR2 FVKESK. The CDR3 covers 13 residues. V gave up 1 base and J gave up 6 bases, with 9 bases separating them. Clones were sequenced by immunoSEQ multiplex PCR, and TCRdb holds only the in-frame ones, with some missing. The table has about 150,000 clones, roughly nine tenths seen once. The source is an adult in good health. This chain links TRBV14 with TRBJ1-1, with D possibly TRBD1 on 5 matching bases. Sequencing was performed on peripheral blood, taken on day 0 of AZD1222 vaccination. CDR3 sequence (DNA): TGTGCCAGCAGCCAAGCCAGGGCAGCTGAAGCTTTCTTT. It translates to CASSQARAAEAFF.